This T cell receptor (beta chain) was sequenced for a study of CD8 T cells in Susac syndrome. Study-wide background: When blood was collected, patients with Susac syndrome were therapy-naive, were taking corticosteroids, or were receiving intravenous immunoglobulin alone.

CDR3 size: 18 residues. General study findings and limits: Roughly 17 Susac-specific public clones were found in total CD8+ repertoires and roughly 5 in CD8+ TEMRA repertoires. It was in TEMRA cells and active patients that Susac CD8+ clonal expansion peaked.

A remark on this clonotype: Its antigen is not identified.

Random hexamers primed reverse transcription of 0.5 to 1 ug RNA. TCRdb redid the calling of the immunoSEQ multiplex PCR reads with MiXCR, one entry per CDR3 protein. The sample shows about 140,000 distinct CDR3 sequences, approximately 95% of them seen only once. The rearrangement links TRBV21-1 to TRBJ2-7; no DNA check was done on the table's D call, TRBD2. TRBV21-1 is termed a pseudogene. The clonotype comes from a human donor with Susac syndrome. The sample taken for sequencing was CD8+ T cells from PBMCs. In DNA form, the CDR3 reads TGTGCCAGCAGCAAACGCTGGACCGGCAGCGGCAGCTCCTACGAGCAGTACTTC. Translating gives CASSKRWTGSGSSYEQYF.